This TCR beta chain was sequenced during a study of neurological immune-mediated disorders. MiXCR, run by TCRdb on the 5' RACE reads, gives a single entry per CDR3 protein. The table records fewer than 40,000 distinct CDR3 sequences, roughly 4.4% of them present only once. This clonotype was observed a few times. A single base separates this from a much larger clone, so it may be a read error. V dropped 5 bases and J dropped 9 bases, with 10 bases sitting between them. CDR3 length: 11 amino acids. The germline V gene has CDR1 DFQATT and CDR2 SNEGSKA (reference sequence). The sample was PBMCs. The receptor was isolated from a man aged 18 to 35 in good health. V and J are TRBV20-1 and TRBJ2-2; D remains ambiguous. The CDR3 sequence is CSAPVPRELFF. The DNA of the CDR3 is TGCAGTGCTCCTGTACCCAGGGAGCTGTTTTTT.